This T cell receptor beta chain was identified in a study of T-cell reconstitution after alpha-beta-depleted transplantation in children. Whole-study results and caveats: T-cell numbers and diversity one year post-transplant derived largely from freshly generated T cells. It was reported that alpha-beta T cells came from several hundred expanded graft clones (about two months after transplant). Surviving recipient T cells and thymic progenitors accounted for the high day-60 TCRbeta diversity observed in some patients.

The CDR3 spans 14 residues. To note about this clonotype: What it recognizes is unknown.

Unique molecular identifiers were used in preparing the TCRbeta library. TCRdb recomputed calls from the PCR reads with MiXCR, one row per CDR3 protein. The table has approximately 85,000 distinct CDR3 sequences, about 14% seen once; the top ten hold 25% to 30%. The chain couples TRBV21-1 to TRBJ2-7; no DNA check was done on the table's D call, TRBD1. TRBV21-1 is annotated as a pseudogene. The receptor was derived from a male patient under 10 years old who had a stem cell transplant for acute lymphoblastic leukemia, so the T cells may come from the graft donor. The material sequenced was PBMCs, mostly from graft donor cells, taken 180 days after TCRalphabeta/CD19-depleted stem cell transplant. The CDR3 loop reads CASSGAGPSYEQYF. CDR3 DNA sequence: TGTGCCAGCAGCGGCGCCGGGCCTTCCTACGAGCAGTACTTC.